The 17 T cell receptor beta chains reported below all come from one sample, sequenced in a study of shared clonotypes between healthy human individuals. Sequencing was performed with immunoSEQ multiplex PCR; in TCRdb, only in-frame clones are kept and a portion is missing. The repertoire holds approximately 2,000,000 clones, with just under 95% as singletons. Specimen: naive CD4+ T cells from PBMCs. Subset of the sample: CD45RA+ positively selected. The receptors derive from a man aged 18 to 29 in good health. Some clones in this sample may be carry-over from other donors' samples.

This chain connects TRBV29-1 to TRBJ1-1; no clear D. The V gene lost 7 bases and the J gene lost 4 bases, with 10 bases spanning the gap. The CDR3 length is 11 residues. Germline CDR1 SQVTM, CDR2 ANQGSEA. The DNA for the CDR3 is TGCAGCGCCCACCAACGCACTGAAGCTTTCTTT. This sequence encodes CSAHQRTEAFF. Looking up the rest from reference TRBV29-1 and TRBJ1-1 gives the full variable domain: SAVISQKPSRDICQRGTSLTIQCQVDSQVTMMFWYRQQPGQSLTLIATANQGSEATYESGFVIDKFPISRPNLTFSTLTVSNMSPEDSSIYLCSAHQRTEAFFGQGTRLTVV.

This chain joins TRBV7-2 and TRBJ2-5; TRBD2 agrees at 7 bases. V lost 1 base and J lost 4; bases outside the gene matches: 3. Germline-derived CDR1 and CDR2 are SGHTA and FQGNSA. This CDR3 contains 14 residues. This CDR3 reads CASSLVGRGETQYF. The CDR3 nucleotides are TGTGCCAGCAGCTTAGTAGGGAGGGGAGAGACCCAGTACTTC.

The rearrangement uses TRBV18 and TRBJ2-3; 7 bases agree with TRBD2. Germline trimming cut 10 bases from V and 0 bases from J; bases unmatched to any gene: 13. Germline V gives CDR1 KGHSH, CDR2 LQKENI. This CDR3 is 16 amino acids long. The CDR3 DNA is TGTGCCACCAAACCCGGCGGGAGAACCAGCACAGATACGCAGTATTTT. It yields the protein CATKPGGRTSTDTQYF.

The chain joins TRBV5-1 to TRBJ1-5, with TRBD1 matching over 7 bases. This CDR3 region has 16 residues. Germline assignment: CDR1 SGHRS and CDR2 YFSETQ. V lost 3 bases, J lost 0 bases, and 6 bases stayed unmatched. Here the CDR3 DNA reads TGCGCCAGCAGCTCGGGGGACAGCTCTAGCAATCAGCCCCAGCATTTT. Translation gives CASSSGDSSSNQPQHF.

With regard to this clone: The same CDR3 also results from other DNA sequences found in this sample. The chain has TRBV5-1 and TRBJ2-1; D ambiguous. Germline values: CDR1 SGHRS, CDR2 YFSETQ. The CDR3 runs to 13 residues. V was cut by 4 bases and J by 6 bases, with 11 bases left in between. CDR3 loop: CASSLTPPNEQFF. The CDR3 DNA reads as TGCGCCAGCAGCCTGACGCCGCCCAATGAGCAGTTCTTC.

The CDR3 region has the DNA TGTGCCAGCAGCTCCGGGGGAGGACTAGCGGGATACAATGAGCAGTTCTTC. It translates to CASSSGGGLAGYNEQFF. The chain uses TRBV11-3 and TRBJ2-1, with 12 bases that match TRBD2. The junction had 8 bases not matched to a gene; V was cut back by 4 bases and J by 4 bases. The CDR3 spans 17 residues. From germline, CDR1 is SGHNT and CDR2 YENEEA.

The genes are TRBV5-1 and TRBJ1-1, with 9 positions matching TRBD1. CDR3 size: 17 residues. The germline V gene encodes CDR1 SGHRS and CDR2 YFSETQ. J gave up 0 bases and V 4 bases, and 10 bases lay outside the gene matches. The CDR3 DNA is TGCGCCAGCAGCGTAGGGACAGGGACCCTCCTGAACACTGAAGCTTTCTTT. It encodes CASSVGTGTLLNTEAFF.

The gene calls are TRBV9 and TRBJ1-4; D gene ambiguous. The CDR3 is made up of 16 amino acids. V lost 0 bases and J lost 6, with 15 bases in between. The germline V gene has CDR1 SGDLS and CDR2 YYNGEE. CDR3 in DNA: TGTGCCAGCAGCGTAGACGACTTCAGTCGGGATGAAAAACTGTTTTTT. Translated, it gives CASSVDDFSRDEKLFF.

V usage is TRBV2 and J usage is TRBJ2-5; D may be TRBD1 (8 bases). Per the germline V gene, CDR1 is SNHLY and CDR2 is FYNNEI. The germline V and J ends were trimmed by 11 bases and 1 base, with 14 bases remaining between them. The CDR3 has 13 amino acids. As DNA, the CDR3 is TGTGCCGGACAGGGAGGGCTCCAAGAGACCCAGTACTTC. This encodes CAGQGGLQETQYF.

CDR3 nucleotides: TGTGCCAGCGGGAACAGGGGAGCTAACTATGGCTACACCTTC. Translating it yields CASGNRGANYGYTF. The chain joins TRBV6-5 to TRBJ1-2; 7 bases fit TRBD1. Per germline, CDR1 MNHEY and CDR2 SVGAGI. V shed 8 bases, J shed 0 bases, and the junction held 6 bases outside the gene matches. There are 14 residues in the CDR3.

The chain links TRBV5-1 to TRBJ2-5, with D tentatively TRBD1 (7 bases). CDR3 length: 17 residues. From germline, CDR1 is SGHRS and CDR2 YFSETQ. V was shortened by 4 bases and J by 4 bases, with 23 bases between the two germline ends. The CDR3 spells CASSPLWGANRGETQYF. As DNA, the CDR3 is TGCGCCAGCAGCCCATTGTGGGGGGCAAACAGGGGAGAGACCCAGTACTTC.

The V and J genes are TRBV6-1 and TRBJ2-3; 10 nucleotides line up with TRBD2. Germline V gene lookup returns CDR1 MNHNS and CDR2 SASEGT. The CDR3 has 16 residues. V lost 3 bases and J lost 1; bases outside the gene matches: 4. CDR3 in DNA: TGTGCCAGCAGTGATGCCCTAGCGGGAGGCACAGATACGCAGTATTTT. Residues: CASSDALAGGTDTQYF.

This chain links TRBV6-5 with TRBJ2-5; D could derive from TRBD1 or TRBD2 (5 bases each). The V end was cut by 8 bases, the J end by 4 bases, with 17 bases between. CDR1 MNHEY and CDR2 SVGAGI come from the germline V gene. The CDR3 consists of 14 residues. CDR3 nucleotides: TGTGCCAGCCGACGGGGCATTGGGGCAGAGACCCAGTACTTC. It specifies CASRRGIGAETQYF.

The chain couples TRBV6-6 to TRBJ2-2; 8 bases agree with TRBD1. This CDR3 comprises 14 residues. CDR1 MNHNY and CDR2 SVGAGI come from the germline V gene (reference sequence). Unmatched junction bases numbered 3, after V lost 9 bases and J lost 0 bases. The CDR3 nucleotides read TGTGCCAGTTCGGGACAGGCGAACACCGGGGAGCTGTTTTTT. Encoded protein: CASSGQANTGELFF.

This clone was detected only once. The rearrangement links TRBV6-1 to TRBJ1-4, with unresolved D. The CDR3 contains 16 residues. V was pared by 4 bases and J by 6 bases, with 18 bases between. CDR1 and CDR2 (germline): MNHNS, SASEGT. CDR3 in amino acids: CASSVVGRGGYEKLFF. For the CDR3, the DNA is TGTGCCAGCAGTGTGGTAGGACGGGGAGGATATGAAAAACTGTTTTTT.

The V and J genes are TRBV28 and TRBJ1-4, with D possibly TRBD1 on 6 matching bases. CDR1 is MDHEN and CDR2 is SYDVKM in the germline V gene. V lost 3 bases, J lost 8 bases, and 16 bases lay in between. CDR3 size: 15 residues. This CDR3 is CASSFTGWIREKLFF. CDR3 nucleotides: TGTGCCAGCAGTTTCACAGGGTGGATCAGGGAAAAACTGTTTTTT.

This chain joins TRBV4-2 and TRBJ2-7, with D hard to call. The CDR3 length is 15 residues. With 4 bases removed from V and 0 bases from J, the gap between germline ends came to 13 bases. Germline CDR1 LGHNA, CDR2 YNFKEQ. The CDR3 region is CASSPRAGFSYEQYF. The DNA of the CDR3 is TGTGCCAGCAGCCCCCGGGCAGGATTCTCCTACGAGCAGTACTTC.